This TCR beta chain is from a study of shared clonotypes between healthy human individuals. Overall study context: Each donor had three CD4 naive, three CD4 memory, two CD8 naive and one CD8 memory plate.

Deep-level running was used for the assay. Method: immunoSEQ multiplex PCR; TCRdb's copy keeps in-frame clones and lacks some. The sample lists about 580,000 clones; 95% to 98% were seen once. Naive CD8 cells lacked CD45RO and underwent positive selection for CCR7, leaving out terminally differentiated effector memory CD45RA+ cells. General study points: In four donors, around 5% of naive CD4 clonotypes appeared in common. Only blood was sampled, and tissue TCR repertoires likely differ from blood ones.

The CDR3 loop spans 13 amino acids. The germline V gene has CDR1 SGHNT and CDR2 YYREEE (reference sequence). Deletions cut 2 bases from V and 10 bases from J, with 13 bases between. In regard to this clone: Its target is unknown.

The chain employs TRBV5-4 and TRBJ2-1; the D gene is possibly TRBD2 (6 bases). The sample comprised naive CD8+ T cells sorted from blood. The clonotype was recovered from a man aged 30-40 years in good health. The CDR3 sequence: CASSLPFLAEQFF. DNA of the CDR3: TGTGCCAGCAGCTTACCCTTTCTAGCGGAGCAGTTCTTC. The full variable domain, with the rest looked up from reference TRBV5-4 and TRBJ2-1, is ETGVTQSPTHLIKTRGQQVTLRCSSQSGHNTVSWYQQALGQGPQFIFQYYREEENGRGNFPPRFSGLQFPNYSSELNVNALELDDSALYLCASSLPFLAEQFFGPGTRLTVL.